The clone carrying this T cell receptor (beta chain) turned up a few times. What it binds is not known. TCRdb called the 5' RACE reads again in MiXCR, with one record for every CDR3 protein. The sample contains around 770,000 distinct CDR3 sequences, about an eighth of which appear only once. Germline V gene sequence: CDR1 LGHNA, CDR2 YSLEER. This CDR3 spans 14 amino acids. V lost 2 bases, J lost 3 bases, and 11 bases lay in between. These data come from a study of CD8 T cells in ankylosing spondylitis. General study results and limits: A TCR beta motif of several highly homologous variants seemed to mark ankylosing spondylitis blood.

The TCR originated in a male donor with ankylosing spondylitis. Sequencing was performed on blood, either unsorted or a sorted T cell fraction (not recorded which). V and J are TRBV4-3 and TRBJ2-7; D ambiguous. In DNA form, the CDR3 reads TGCGCCAGCAGCCAATACTACGCAGACTACGAGCAGTACTTC. Protein product: CASSQYYADYEQYF.